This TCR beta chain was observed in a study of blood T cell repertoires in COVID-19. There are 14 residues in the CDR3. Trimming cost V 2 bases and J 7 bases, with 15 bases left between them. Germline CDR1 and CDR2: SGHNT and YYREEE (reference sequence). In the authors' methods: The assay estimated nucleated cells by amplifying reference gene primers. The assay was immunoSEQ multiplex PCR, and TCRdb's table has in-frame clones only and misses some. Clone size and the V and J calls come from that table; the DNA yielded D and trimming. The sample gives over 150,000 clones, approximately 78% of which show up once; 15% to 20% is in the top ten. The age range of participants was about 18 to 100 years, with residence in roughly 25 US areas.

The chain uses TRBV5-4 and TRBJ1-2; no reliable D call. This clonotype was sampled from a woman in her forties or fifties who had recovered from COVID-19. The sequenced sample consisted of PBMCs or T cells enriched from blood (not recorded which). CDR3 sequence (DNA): TGTGCCAGCAGCTTAGATTCGCCGGTCTTTGGCTACACCTTC. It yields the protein CASSLDSPVFGYTF.